Listed below are T cell receptor beta chains from one sample, sequenced in a study of T cell changes during pregnancy in multiple sclerosis. Only in-frame clones appear in the TCRdb table, and some are missing; sequencing was by immunoSEQ multiplex PCR. The sample lists 30,000 to 35,000 clones; approximately 90% were seen once. The specimen comprised CD8+ T cells from peripheral blood mononuclear cells, sampled before pregnancy. The receptors shown here come from a female donor with multiple sclerosis, enrolled in a pregnancy study. The CDR3 runs from the conserved cysteine through the conserved F or W. The D gene is left open where the match is weak. Clone sizes are given selectively: once, few, many, or a class where the clone is expanded.

clone size: .
V gene: TRBV19
J gene: TRBJ1-1
D gene: TRBD1
CDR3 DNA: TGTGCCAGCGCCGGGACAGAGCCCACTGAAGCTTTCTTT
CDR3 protein: CASAGTEPTEAFF

clone size: .
V gene: TRBV14
J gene: TRBJ2-1
D gene: TRBD1
CDR3 DNA: TGTGCCAGCAGCCAAGATCTCCGGACAGGGAACAATGAGCAGTTCTTC
CDR3 protein: CASSQDLRTGNNEQFF

clone size: .
V gene: TRBV27
J gene: TRBJ2-1
D gene: .
CDR3 DNA: TGTGCCAGCAGCCCCTCCCGGGTCCTAGGGGTCGCCCCAGAGAATGAGCAGTTCTTC
CDR3 protein: CASSPSRVLGVAPENEQFF

clone size: once
V gene: TRBV6-5
J gene: TRBJ1-2
D gene: .
CDR3 DNA: TGTGCCAGCAGTTACGGGCCAAACTATGGCTACACCTTC
CDR3 protein: CASSYGPNYGYTF

clone size: .
V gene: TRBV10-3
J gene: TRBJ2-7
D gene: .
CDR3 DNA: TGTGCCATCCAATCGACGGGACTCAGGACTACCTACGAGCAGTACTTC
CDR3 protein: CAIQSTGLRTTYEQYF

clone size: .
V gene: TRBV6-5
J gene: TRBJ2-1
D gene: TRBD1
CDR3 DNA: TGTGCCAGCAGTTTACGGACAGGCTCCTACAATGAGCAGTTCTTC
CDR3 protein: CASSLRTGSYNEQFF

clone size: .
V gene: TRBV4-1
J gene: TRBJ2-7
D gene: TRBD1
CDR3 DNA: TGCGCCAGCAGCCACCCGGGACAGCAGGAGAACCCGCAGTACTTC
CDR3 protein: CASSHPGQQENPQYF

clone size: .
V gene: TRBV6-1
J gene: TRBJ1-1
D gene: .
CDR3 DNA: TGTGCCAGCGACGTCGGCGAGGGATACACTGAAGCTTTCTTT
CDR3 protein: CASDVGEGYTEAFF

clone size: .
V gene: TRBV6-1
J gene: TRBJ1-1
D gene: TRBD1
CDR3 DNA: TGTGCCAGCCTTACTTTAACAGGGGTCTCTGAAGCTTTCTTT
CDR3 protein: CASLTLTGVSEAFF

clone size: .
V gene: TRBV2
J gene: TRBJ2-7
D gene: .
CDR3 DNA: .
CDR3 protein: CASILGQGPYEQYF

clone size: .
V gene: TRBV5-1
J gene: TRBJ2-3
D gene: .
CDR3 DNA: TGCGCCAGCAGTCCCGGGCCCCGACAGAGGTTCACAGATACGCAGTATTTT
CDR3 protein: CASSPGPRQRFTDTQYF

clone size: .
V gene: TRBV5-5
J gene: TRBJ1-2
D gene: .
CDR3 DNA: TGTGCCAGCACCCCCGGGGGTTTCGGTGGCTACACCTTC
CDR3 protein: CASTPGGFGGYTF

clone size: .
V gene: TRBV13
J gene: TRBJ1-5
D gene: TRBD1
CDR3 DNA: TGTGCCAGCAGCTTAGGACAGGGGGCAAGTCAGCCCCAGCATTTT
CDR3 protein: CASSLGQGASQPQHF

clone size: .
V gene: TRBV5-1
J gene: TRBJ2-7
D gene: .
CDR3 DNA: TGCGCCAGCAGCTTGGAAAGGGGCAGTACCTACGAGCAGTACTTC
CDR3 protein: CASSLERGSTYEQYF

clone size: .
V gene: TRBV7-6
J gene: TRBJ2-1
D gene: TRBD1
CDR3 DNA: TGTGCCAGCAGCTACGGACAGGGCTCCTACAATGAGCAGTTCTTC
CDR3 protein: CASSYGQGSYNEQFF

clone size: .
V gene: TRBV9
J gene: TRBJ1-1
D gene: .
CDR3 DNA: TGTGCCAGCAGCGTAGGAGGAAGCACTGAAGCTTTCTTT
CDR3 protein: CASSVGGSTEAFF

clone size: .
V gene: TRBV12-5
J gene: TRBJ2-2
D gene: .
CDR3 DNA: TGTGCTAGTGGTTCGAGTGCATGGACAGCACCGAACACCGGGGAGCTGTTTTTT
CDR3 protein: CASGSSAWTAPNTGELFF

clone size: once
V gene: TRBV9
J gene: TRBJ2-1
D gene: .
CDR3 DNA: TGTGCCAGCAGCCTATACAATGAGCAGTTCTTC
CDR3 protein: CASSLYNEQFF

clone size: .
V gene: TRBV5-4
J gene: TRBJ2-2
D gene: .
CDR3 DNA: TGTGCCAGCAGCCCGGGGGTGGGCGCCGGGGAGCTGTTTTTT
CDR3 protein: CASSPGVGAGELFF

clone size: .
V gene: TRBV7-3
J gene: TRBJ2-1
D gene: .
CDR3 DNA: TGTGCCAGCAGCTTCATATCAGGGGACCCTTACAATGAGCAGTTCTTC
CDR3 protein: CASSFISGDPYNEQFF

clone size: .
V gene: TRBV27
J gene: TRBJ2-7
D gene: .
CDR3 DNA: TGTGCCAGCAGCCCCGCGGCTTCCTACGAGCAGTACTTC
CDR3 protein: CASSPAASYEQYF

clone size: .
V gene: TRBV2
J gene: TRBJ2-3
D gene: .
CDR3 DNA: TGTGCCAGCAGCCCCACCGCGGTTACGGGCACAGATACGCAGTATTTT
CDR3 protein: CASSPTAVTGTDTQYF

clone size: .
V gene: TRBV19
J gene: TRBJ1-1
D gene: .
CDR3 DNA: TGTGCCAGTAGTATAGGAGTTAACACTGAAGCTTTCTTT
CDR3 protein: CASSIGVNTEAFF

clone size: .
V gene: TRBV6-1
J gene: TRBJ1-5
D gene: .
CDR3 DNA: TGTGCCAGCAGTGACCCGAGGTTTTGGAGCAATCAGCCCCAGCATTTT
CDR3 protein: CASSDPRFWSNQPQHF

clone size: .
V gene: TRBV9
J gene: TRBJ2-5
D gene: TRBD1
CDR3 DNA: TGTGCCAGCAGCGCCAGGGGGATGCAAGAGACCCAGTACTTC
CDR3 protein: CASSARGMQETQYF

clone size: .
V gene: TRBV7-9
J gene: TRBJ2-2
D gene: .
CDR3 DNA: TGTGCCAGCAGCCGTTTTACCGGGGAGCTGTTTTTT
CDR3 protein: CASSRFTGELFF

clone size: few
V gene: TRBV4-1
J gene: TRBJ2-7
D gene: .
CDR3 DNA: TGCGCCAGCAGCGCAGATTCCTACGAGCAGTACTTC
CDR3 protein: CASSADSYEQYF

clone size: .
V gene: TRBV5-6
J gene: TRBJ2-1
D gene: TRBD2
CDR3 DNA: TGTGCCAGCAGCTTGGTAGGCGGGAGTGAGCAGTTCTTC
CDR3 protein: CASSLVGGSEQFF

clone size: .
V gene: TRBV4-3
J gene: TRBJ2-2
D gene: TRBD1
CDR3 DNA: TGCGCCAGCAGCCAAGATCCGCAGGGGGAAGACACCGGGGAGCTGTTTTTT
CDR3 protein: CASSQDPQGEDTGELFF

clone size: .
V gene: TRBV4-1
J gene: TRBJ1-5
D gene: TRBD1
CDR3 DNA: TGCGCCAGCAGCCGGGACAGTAACAATCAGCCCCAGCATTTT
CDR3 protein: CASSRDSNNQPQHF

clone size: .
V gene: TRBV7-3
J gene: TRBJ2-1
D gene: .
CDR3 DNA: TGTGCCAGCAGCTTAGGGGGGTATTCCTACAATGAGCAGTTCTTC
CDR3 protein: CASSLGGYSYNEQFF

clone size: .
V gene: TRBV5-6
J gene: TRBJ2-7
D gene: .
CDR3 DNA: TGTGCCAGCAGCTTGGAGTTACAGGCCTCCTACGAGCAGTACTTC
CDR3 protein: CASSLELQASYEQYF

clone size: few
V gene: TRBV5-6
J gene: TRBJ2-7
D gene: .
CDR3 DNA: TGTGCCAGCAGCCGACTCTACGAGCAGTACTTC
CDR3 protein: CASSRLYEQYF

clone size: .
V gene: TRBV5-1
J gene: TRBJ1-2
D gene: TRBD1
CDR3 DNA: TGCGCCAGCAGTCAGACGACAGGGGAAGACTATGGCTACACCTTC
CDR3 protein: CASSQTTGEDYGYTF

clone size: once
V gene: TRBV11-2
J gene: TRBJ2-5
D gene: .
CDR3 DNA: TGTGCCAGCAGCTTATACGGCGGTCAAGAGACCCAGTACTTC
CDR3 protein: CASSLYGGQETQYF

clone size: .
V gene: TRBV29-1
J gene: TRBJ2-3
D gene: TRBD2
CDR3 DNA: TGCAGCGTGGCCGGACTAGCGGGAGTTACTAGCACAGATACGCAGTATTTT
CDR3 protein: CSVAGLAGVTSTDTQYF

clone size: .
V gene: TRBV7-2
J gene: TRBJ1-3
D gene: .
CDR3 DNA: TGTGCCAGCAGCTTAGCGGGGAGGTTCTCTGGAAACACCATATATTTT
CDR3 protein: CASSLAGRFSGNTIYF

clone size: .
V gene: TRBV7-9
J gene: TRBJ2-7
D gene: TRBD2
CDR3 DNA: TGTGCCAGCAAGAGCGGGAAGAACGAGCAGTACTTC
CDR3 protein: CASKSGKNEQYF

clone size: .
V gene: TRBV5-6
J gene: TRBJ1-1
D gene: TRBD1
CDR3 DNA: TGTGCCAGCAGGGCAACCGGGACAGGGAACACTGAAGCTTTCTTT
CDR3 protein: CASRATGTGNTEAFF

clone size: .
V gene: TRBV11-2
J gene: TRBJ2-3
D gene: TRBD1
CDR3 DNA: TGTGCCAGCAGTCTCCCTGGGACAGGATTAACGCAGTATTTT
CDR3 protein: CASSLPGTGLTQYF

clone size: .
V gene: TRBV2
J gene: TRBJ2-5
D gene: .
CDR3 DNA: TGTGCCAGCGACACCTCGGGGGATCAAGAGACCCAGTACTTC
CDR3 protein: CASDTSGDQETQYF

clone size: .
V gene: TRBV7-6
J gene: TRBJ1-1
D gene: .
CDR3 DNA: TGTGCCAGCAGCTTAGATGGAGGGGTGATGAACACTGAAGCTTTCTTT
CDR3 protein: CASSLDGGVMNTEAFF

clone size: .
V gene: TRBV7-9
J gene: TRBJ2-7
D gene: .
CDR3 DNA: TGTGCCAGCAGCCAGGTCGGGAAAACCTACGAGCAGTACTTC
CDR3 protein: CASSQVGKTYEQYF

clone size: .
V gene: TRBV2
J gene: TRBJ2-7
D gene: TRBD1
CDR3 DNA: TGTGCCAGCAGTGATGGGACAGGACCAACCTACGAGCAGTACTTC
CDR3 protein: CASSDGTGPTYEQYF

clone size: .
V gene: TRBV5-1
J gene: TRBJ2-7
D gene: TRBD1
CDR3 DNA: TGCGCCAGCAGCTTGCCTTCAGGGGGAGACTACGAGCAGTACTTC
CDR3 protein: CASSLPSGGDYEQYF

clone size: once
V gene: TRBV6-4
J gene: TRBJ1-1
D gene: TRBD1
CDR3 DNA: TGTGCCAGCAGAAAAACAGGGGTGGGGTACACTGAAGCTTTCTTT
CDR3 protein: CASRKTGVGYTEAFF

clone size: .
V gene: TRBV27
J gene: TRBJ2-7
D gene: TRBD2
CDR3 DNA: TGTGCCAGCAGTTTGCTTAGCGGGATCAGCTCCTACGAGCAGTACTTC
CDR3 protein: CASSLLSGISSYEQYF

clone size: .
V gene: TRBV14
J gene: TRBJ2-1
D gene: TRBD2
CDR3 DNA: TGTGCCAGCAGCCGCTTCCAGGGGACTAGCCCCCTTAATCAGTTCTTC
CDR3 protein: CASSRFQGTSPLNQFF

clone size: .
V gene: TRBV27
J gene: TRBJ1-3
D gene: .
CDR3 DNA: TGTGCCAGCAGTTTAGATTATAGCTCTGGAAACACCATATATTTT
CDR3 protein: CASSLDYSSGNTIYF

clone size: .
V gene: TRBV7-8
J gene: TRBJ2-5
D gene: .
CDR3 DNA: TGTGCCAGCAGCTTCCCGGGTCGGGGGGCCGAGACCCAGTACTTC
CDR3 protein: CASSFPGRGAETQYF